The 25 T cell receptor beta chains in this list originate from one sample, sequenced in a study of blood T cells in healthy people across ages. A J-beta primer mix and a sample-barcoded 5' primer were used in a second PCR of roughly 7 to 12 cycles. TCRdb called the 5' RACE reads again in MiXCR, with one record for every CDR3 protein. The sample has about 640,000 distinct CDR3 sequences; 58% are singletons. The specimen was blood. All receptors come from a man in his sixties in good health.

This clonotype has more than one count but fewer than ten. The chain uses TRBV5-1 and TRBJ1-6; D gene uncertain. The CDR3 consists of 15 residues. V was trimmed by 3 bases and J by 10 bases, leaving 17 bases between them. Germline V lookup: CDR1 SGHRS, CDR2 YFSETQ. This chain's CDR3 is CASSWTAPGPSPLHF. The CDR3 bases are TGCGCCAGCAGCTGGACCGCTCCCGGACCCTCACCCCTCCACTTT.

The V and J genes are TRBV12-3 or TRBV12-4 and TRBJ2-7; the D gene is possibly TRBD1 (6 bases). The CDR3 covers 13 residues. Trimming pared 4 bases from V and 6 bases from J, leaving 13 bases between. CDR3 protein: CASSSLRGSEQYF. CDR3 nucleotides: TGTGCCAGCAGTTCCCTGAGGGGGAGCGAGCAGTACTTC.

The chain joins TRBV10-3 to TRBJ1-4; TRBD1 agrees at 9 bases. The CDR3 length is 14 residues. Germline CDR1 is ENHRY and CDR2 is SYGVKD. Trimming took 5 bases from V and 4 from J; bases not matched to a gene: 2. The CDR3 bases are TGTGCCATCAGTAGACAGGGGGGTAATGAAAAACTGTTTTTT. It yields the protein CAISRQGGNEKLFF.

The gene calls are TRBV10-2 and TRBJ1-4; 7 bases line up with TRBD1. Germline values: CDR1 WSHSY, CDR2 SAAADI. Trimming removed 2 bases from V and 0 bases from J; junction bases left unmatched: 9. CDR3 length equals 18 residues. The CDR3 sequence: CASSEPWDSSATNEKLFF. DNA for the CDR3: TGCGCCAGCAGTGAGCCCTGGGACAGCAGTGCAACTAATGAAAAACTGTTTTTT.

CDR3 sequence (DNA): TGTGCCATCAGTGATGTCCGGGGAACAGATACGCAGTATTTT. Encoded protein: CAISDVRGTDTQYF. The rearrangement links TRBV10-3 to TRBJ2-3, with a possible D match to TRBD2 (5 bases). The CDR3 is 14 residues long. Germline loops: CDR1 ENHRY, CDR2 SYGVKD. The V end lost 3 bases, the J end lost 3 bases, and 10 bases lay between the germline ends.

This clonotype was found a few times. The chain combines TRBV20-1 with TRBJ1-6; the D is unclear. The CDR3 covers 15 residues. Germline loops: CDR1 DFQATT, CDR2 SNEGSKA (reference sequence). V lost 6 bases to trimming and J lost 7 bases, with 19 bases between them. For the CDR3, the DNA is TGCAGTGCCGTAACAGCGGGCCTCGGAAATTCACCCCTCCACTTT. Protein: CSAVTAGLGNSPLHF.

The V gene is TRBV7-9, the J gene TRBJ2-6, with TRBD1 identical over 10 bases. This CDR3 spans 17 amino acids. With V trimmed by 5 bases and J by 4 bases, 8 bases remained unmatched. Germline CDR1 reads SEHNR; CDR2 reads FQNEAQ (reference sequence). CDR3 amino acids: CASSRTGGTEGANVLTF. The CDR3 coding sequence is TGTGCCAGCAGCCGGACAGGGGGTACAGAAGGGGCCAACGTCCTGACTTTC.

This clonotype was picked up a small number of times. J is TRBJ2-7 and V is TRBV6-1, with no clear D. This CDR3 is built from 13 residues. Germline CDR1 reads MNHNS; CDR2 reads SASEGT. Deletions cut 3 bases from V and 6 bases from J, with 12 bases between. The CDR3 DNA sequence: TGTGCCAGCAGTGATCTTGGGGTGCGCGAGCAGTACTTC. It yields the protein CASSDLGVREQYF.

As DNA, the CDR3 is TGTGCCAGCAAGGGGACTTCAGATACGCAGTATTTT. This encodes CASKGTSDTQYF. V is TRBV6-1 and J is TRBJ2-3; weak D call: TRBD2 (6 bases). Germline assignment: CDR1 MNHNS and CDR2 SASEGT. CDR3 size: 12 residues. V lost 7 bases and J 4 bases, leaving 9 bases between the germline ends.

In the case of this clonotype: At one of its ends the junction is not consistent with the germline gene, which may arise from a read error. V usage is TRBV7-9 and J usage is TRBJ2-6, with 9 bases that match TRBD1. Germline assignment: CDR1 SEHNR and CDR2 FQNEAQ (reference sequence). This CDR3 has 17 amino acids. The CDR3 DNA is TGTGCCAGCAGCATGACAGGGGGTAGCTCTGGGGCCAACGTCCCGACTTTC. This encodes CASSMTGGSSGANVPTF.

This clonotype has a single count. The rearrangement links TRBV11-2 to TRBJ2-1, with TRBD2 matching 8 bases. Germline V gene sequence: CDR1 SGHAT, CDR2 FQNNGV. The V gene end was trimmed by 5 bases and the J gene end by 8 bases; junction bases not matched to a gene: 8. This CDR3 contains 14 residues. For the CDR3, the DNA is TGTGCCAGCAGCGACGGACTAGCCATGGATGAGCAGTTCTTC. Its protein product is CASSDGLAMDEQFF.

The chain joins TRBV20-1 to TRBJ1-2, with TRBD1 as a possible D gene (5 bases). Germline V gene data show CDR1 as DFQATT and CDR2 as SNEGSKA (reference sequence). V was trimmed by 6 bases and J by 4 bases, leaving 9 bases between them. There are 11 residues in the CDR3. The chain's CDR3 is CSATGAYGYTF. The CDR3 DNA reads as TGCAGTGCCACAGGTGCCTATGGCTACACCTTC.

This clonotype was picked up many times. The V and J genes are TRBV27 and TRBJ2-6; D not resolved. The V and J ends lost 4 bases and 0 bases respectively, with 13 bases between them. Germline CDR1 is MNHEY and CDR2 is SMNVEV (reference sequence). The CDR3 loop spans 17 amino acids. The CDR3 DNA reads TGTGCCAGCAGTTCTGCCAGGTCAATCTCTGGGGCCAACGTCCTGACTTTC. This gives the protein CASSSARSISGANVLTF. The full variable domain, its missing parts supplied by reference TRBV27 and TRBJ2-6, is EAQVTQNPRYLITVTGKKLTVTCSQNMNHEYMSWYRQDPGLGLRQIYYSMNVEVTDKGDVPEGYKVSRKEKRNFPLILESPSPNQTSLYFCASSSARSISGANVLTFGAGSRLTVL.

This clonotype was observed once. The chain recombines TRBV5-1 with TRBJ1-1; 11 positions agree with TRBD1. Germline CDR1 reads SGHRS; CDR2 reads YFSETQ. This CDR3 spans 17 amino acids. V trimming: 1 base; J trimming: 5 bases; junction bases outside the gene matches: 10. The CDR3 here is CASSLNPGTGGGTEAFF. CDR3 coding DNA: TGCGCCAGCAGCTTGAACCCCGGGACAGGGGGTGGGACTGAAGCTTTCTTT.

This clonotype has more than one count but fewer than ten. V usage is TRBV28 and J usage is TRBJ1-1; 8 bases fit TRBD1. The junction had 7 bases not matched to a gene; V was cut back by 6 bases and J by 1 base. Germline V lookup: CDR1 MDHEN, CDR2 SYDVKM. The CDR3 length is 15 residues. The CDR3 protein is CASSSPGTGNTEAFF. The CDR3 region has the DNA TGTGCCAGCAGCTCCCCCGGGACAGGGAACACTGAAGCTTTCTTT.

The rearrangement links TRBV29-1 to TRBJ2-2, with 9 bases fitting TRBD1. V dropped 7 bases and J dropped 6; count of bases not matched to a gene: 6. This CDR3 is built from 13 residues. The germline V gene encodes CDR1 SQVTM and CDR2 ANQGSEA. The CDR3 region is CSAQGAVAGELFF. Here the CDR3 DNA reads TGCAGCGCACAGGGGGCCGTCGCCGGGGAGCTGTTTTTT.

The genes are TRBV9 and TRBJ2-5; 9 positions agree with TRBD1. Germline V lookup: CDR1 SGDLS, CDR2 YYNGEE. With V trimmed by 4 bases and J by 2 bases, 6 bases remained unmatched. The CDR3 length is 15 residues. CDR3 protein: CASSTRTGEQETQYF. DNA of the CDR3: TGTGCCAGCAGCACCCGGACAGGGGAGCAAGAGACCCAGTACTTC.

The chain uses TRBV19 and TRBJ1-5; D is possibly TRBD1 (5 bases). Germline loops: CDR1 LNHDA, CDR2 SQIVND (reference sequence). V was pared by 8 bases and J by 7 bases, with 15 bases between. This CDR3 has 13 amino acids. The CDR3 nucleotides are TGTGCCAGTGCCGGGACTGTGGGCCAGCCCCAGCATTTT. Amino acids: CASAGTVGQPQHF.

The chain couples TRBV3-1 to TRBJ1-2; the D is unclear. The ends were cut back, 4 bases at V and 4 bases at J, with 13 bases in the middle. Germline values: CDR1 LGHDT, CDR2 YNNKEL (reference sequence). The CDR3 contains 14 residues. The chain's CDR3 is CASSPVIVGYGYTF. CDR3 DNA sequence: TGTGCCAGCAGCCCCGTGATTGTGGGCTATGGCTACACCTTC.

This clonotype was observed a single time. The CDR3 loop reads CSARGELTTYEQYF. CDR3 nucleotides: TGCAGTGCAAGGGGGGAATTAACGACCTACGAGCAGTACTTC. V and J are TRBV20-1 and TRBJ2-7, with D perhaps TRBD1 or TRBD2 (6 bases each). CDR1 and CDR2 from the germline V gene are DFQATT and SNEGSKA (reference sequence). The CDR3 is 14 residues long. The germline V and J ends were trimmed by 6 bases and 2 bases, with 17 bases remaining between them.

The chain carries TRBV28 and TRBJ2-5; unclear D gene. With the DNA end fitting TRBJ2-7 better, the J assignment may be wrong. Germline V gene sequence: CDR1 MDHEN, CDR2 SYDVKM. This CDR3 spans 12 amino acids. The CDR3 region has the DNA TGTGCCAGCAGTGGAGAGCGCTACGAGCAGTACTTC. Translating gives CASSGERYEQYF.

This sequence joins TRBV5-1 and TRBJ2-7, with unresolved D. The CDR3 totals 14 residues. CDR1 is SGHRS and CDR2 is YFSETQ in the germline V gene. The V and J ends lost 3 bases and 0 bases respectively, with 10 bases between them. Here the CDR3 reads CASSSGFASYEQYF. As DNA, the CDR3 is TGCGCCAGCAGCTCCGGCTTTGCCTCCTACGAGCAGTACTTC.

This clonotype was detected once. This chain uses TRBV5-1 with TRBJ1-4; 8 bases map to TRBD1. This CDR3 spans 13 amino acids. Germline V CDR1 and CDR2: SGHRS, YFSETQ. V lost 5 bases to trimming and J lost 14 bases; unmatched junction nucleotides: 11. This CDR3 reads CASRGTEQGDLFF. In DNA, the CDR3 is TGCGCCAGCAGGGGGACTGAACAGGGGGACCTGTTTTTT.

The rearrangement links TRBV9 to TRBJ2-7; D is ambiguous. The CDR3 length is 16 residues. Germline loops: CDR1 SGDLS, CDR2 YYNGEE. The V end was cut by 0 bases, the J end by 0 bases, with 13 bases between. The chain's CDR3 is CASSVGGRRYSYEQYF. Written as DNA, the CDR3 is TGTGCCAGCAGCGTAGGCGGACGACGCTACTCCTACGAGCAGTACTTC.

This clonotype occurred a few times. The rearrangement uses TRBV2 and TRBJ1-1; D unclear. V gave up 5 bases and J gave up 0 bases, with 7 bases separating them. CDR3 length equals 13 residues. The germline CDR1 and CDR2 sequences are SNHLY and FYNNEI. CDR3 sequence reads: CASSKGMNTEAFF. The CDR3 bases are TGTGCCAGCAGTAAGGGCATGAACACTGAAGCTTTCTTT.